The present T cell receptor beta chain was sequenced within a study of OX40 agonist ivuxolimab in advanced cancers. Germline lookup yields CDR1 LNHDA and CDR2 SQIVND (reference sequence). V shed 1 base and J shed 3 bases, with 9 bases lying between them. The CDR3 extends over 15 amino acids. The data were produced by immunoSEQ multiplex PCR, yet TCRdb's version contains in-frame clones alone and is incomplete. The sample carries around 100,000 clones, 91% recorded once. This clonotype originated in an adult with an advanced solid tumor such as melanoma, head and neck, liver or kidney cancer. The sample was CD4+ or CD8+ T cells sorted from blood, taken in a trial of the OX40 agonist ivuxolimab. The chain couples TRBV19 to TRBJ2-2; no firm D call. The CDR3 DNA reads as TGTGCCAGTAGTATAGGCGACATTTACACCGGGGAGCTGTTTTTT. Its protein is CASSIGDIYTGELFF.